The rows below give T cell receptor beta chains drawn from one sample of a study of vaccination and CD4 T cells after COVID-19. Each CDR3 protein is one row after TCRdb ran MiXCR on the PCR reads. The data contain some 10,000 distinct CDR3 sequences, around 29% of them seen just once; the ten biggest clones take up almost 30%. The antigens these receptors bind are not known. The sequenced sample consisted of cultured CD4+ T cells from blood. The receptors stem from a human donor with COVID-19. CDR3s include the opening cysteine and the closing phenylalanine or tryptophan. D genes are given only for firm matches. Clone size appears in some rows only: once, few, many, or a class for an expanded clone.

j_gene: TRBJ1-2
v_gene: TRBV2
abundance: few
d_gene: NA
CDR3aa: CASSGQVANYGYTF
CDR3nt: TGTGCCAGCAGTGGACAGGTAGCCAACTATGGCTACACCTTC

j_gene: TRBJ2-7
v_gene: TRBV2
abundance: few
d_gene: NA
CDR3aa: CASSDRAYEQYF
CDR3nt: TGTGCCAGCAGTGACAGGGCCTACGAGCAGTACTTC

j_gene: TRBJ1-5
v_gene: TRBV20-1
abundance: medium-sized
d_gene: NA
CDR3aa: CSASLRSRFSNQPQHF
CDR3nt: TGCAGTGCTAGCCTCCGAAGTCGGTTTAGCAATCAGCCCCAGCATTTT

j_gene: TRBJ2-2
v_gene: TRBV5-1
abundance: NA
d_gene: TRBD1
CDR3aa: CASSLEGARTGELFF
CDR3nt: TGCGCCAGCAGCTTGGAGGGGGCGAGGACCGGGGAGCTGTTTTTT

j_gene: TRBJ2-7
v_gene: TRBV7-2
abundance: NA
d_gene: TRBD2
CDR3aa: CASSSARLAGYHEQYF
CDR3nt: TGTGCCAGCAGCTCTGCAAGACTAGCGGGGTATCACGAGCAGTACTTC

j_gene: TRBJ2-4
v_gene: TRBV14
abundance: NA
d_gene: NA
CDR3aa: CASSQENIQYF
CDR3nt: TGTGCCAGCAGCCAGGAAAACATTCAGTACTTC

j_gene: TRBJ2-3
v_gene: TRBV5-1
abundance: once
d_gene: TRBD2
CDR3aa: CASKRSGKNTDTQYF
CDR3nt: TGCGCCAGCAAACGTAGCGGGAAGAACACAGATACGCAGTATTTT

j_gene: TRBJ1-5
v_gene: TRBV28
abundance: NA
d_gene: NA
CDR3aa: CASRRDFSNQPQHF
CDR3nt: TGTGCCAGCAGGAGGGATTTTAGCAATCAGCCCCAGCATTTT

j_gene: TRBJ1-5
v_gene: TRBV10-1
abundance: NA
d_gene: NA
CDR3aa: CASPHQPQHF
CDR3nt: TGCGCCAGTCCACATCAGCCCCAGCATTTT

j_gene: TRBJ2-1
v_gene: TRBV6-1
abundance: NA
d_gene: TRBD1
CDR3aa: CASSPQGSSYNEQFF
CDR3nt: TGTGCCAGCAGCCCACAGGGGAGCTCCTACAATGAGCAGTTCTTC

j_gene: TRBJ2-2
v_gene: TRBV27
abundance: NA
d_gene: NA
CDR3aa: CASSLRGRPGELFF
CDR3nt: TGTGCCAGCAGTTTACGGGGCCGCCCCGGGGAGCTGTTTTTT

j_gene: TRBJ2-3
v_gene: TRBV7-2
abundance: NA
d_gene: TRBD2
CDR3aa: CASRLAGGASTDTQYF
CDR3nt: TGTGCCAGCAGGCTAGCGGGGGGCGCTAGCACAGATACGCAGTATTTT

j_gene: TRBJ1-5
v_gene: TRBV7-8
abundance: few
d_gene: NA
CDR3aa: CASSIEGQFNPKPQHF
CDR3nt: TGTGCCAGCAGCATTGAAGGACAGTTCAACCCTAAGCCCCAGCATTTT

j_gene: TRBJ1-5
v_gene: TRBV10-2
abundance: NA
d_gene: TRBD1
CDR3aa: CASSAAGGQPQHF
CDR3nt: TGCGCCAGCAGTGCCGCAGGGGGCCAGCCCCAGCATTTT

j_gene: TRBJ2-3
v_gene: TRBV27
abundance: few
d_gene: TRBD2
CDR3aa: CASSFQGLAGHTDTQYF
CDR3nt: TGTGCCAGCAGTTTCCAGGGACTAGCGGGCCACACAGATACGCAGTATTTT

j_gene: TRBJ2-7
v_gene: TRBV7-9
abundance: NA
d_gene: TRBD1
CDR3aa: CASSLSSGTGSGEQYF
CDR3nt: TGTGCCAGCAGCCTGAGCTCCGGGACAGGGTCGGGGGAGCAGTACTTC

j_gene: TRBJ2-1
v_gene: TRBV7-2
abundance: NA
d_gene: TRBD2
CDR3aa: CASSLGTSVEQFF
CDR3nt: TGTGCCAGCAGCTTAGGGACTAGCGTTGAGCAGTTCTTC

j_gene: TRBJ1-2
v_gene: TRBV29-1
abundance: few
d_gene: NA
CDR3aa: CSARHGGYGYTF
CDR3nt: TGCAGCGCCCGGCACGGTGGCTATGGCTACACCTTC

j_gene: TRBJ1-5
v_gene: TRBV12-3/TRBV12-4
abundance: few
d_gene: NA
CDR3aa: CASRYGRGGQPQHF
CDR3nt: TGTGCCAGCAGGTACGGCAGGGGAGGCCAGCCCCAGCATTTT

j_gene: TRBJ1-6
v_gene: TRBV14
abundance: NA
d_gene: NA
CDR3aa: CASSQEVARTNSPLHF
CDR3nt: TGTGCCAGCAGCCAAGAAGTAGCCAGGACGAATTCACCCCTCCACTTT

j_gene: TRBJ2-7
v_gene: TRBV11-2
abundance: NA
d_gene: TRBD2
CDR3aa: CASSLLLAGSYEQYF
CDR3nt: TGTGCCAGCAGCTTATTGCTAGCGGGCTCCTACGAGCAGTACTTC

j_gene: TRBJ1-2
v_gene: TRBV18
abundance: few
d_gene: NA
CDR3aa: CASSPERNYGYTF
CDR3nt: TGTGCCAGCTCACCAGAAAGAAACTATGGCTACACCTTC

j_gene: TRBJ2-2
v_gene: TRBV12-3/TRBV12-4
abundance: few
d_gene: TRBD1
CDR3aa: CASSGDRANTGELFF
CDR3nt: TGTGCCAGCAGTGGGGACAGGGCCAACACCGGGGAGCTGTTTTTT

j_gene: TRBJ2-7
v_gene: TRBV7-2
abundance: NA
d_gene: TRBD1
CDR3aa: CASSSRVTGGYEQYF
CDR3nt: TGTGCCAGCAGCTCGAGAGTGACAGGGGGCTACGAGCAGTACTTC